Listed here are 26 T cell receptor beta chains from one sample, sequenced in a study of control samples from healthy donors and cancer patients. Repertoires were generated with immunoSEQ multiplex PCR, while TCRdb's copy carries only in-frame clones and drops some. The sample lists 150,000 to 200,000 clones, about 90% occurring once. Sequenced material: blood. The receptors derive from a woman aged 50 to 65 in good health.

The chain recombines TRBV25-1 with TRBJ1-4, with D perhaps TRBD1 (5 bases). Trimming left V 1 base short and J 7 bases short, with 13 bases between. The CDR3 extends over 15 amino acids. CDR1 MGHDK and CDR2 SYGVNS come from the germline V gene. The CDR3 DNA reads TGTGCCAGCAGTGAATCCCGGGGCTTTGGTGAAAAACTGTTTTTT. Its translation: CASSESRGFGEKLFF.

This clone showed up just once. This chain uses TRBV7-8 with TRBJ1-1, with 7 positions matching TRBD1. The CDR3 sequence is 14 residues long. From germline, CDR1 is SGHVS and CDR2 FQNEAQ. The V gene end was trimmed by 5 bases and the J gene end by 1 base; junction bases not matched to a gene: 4. The CDR3, as DNA: TGTGCCAGCAGCCCAGGGACAGCGAACACTGAAGCTTTCTTT. This sequence encodes CASSPGTANTEAFF.

The rearrangement joins TRBV4-2 to TRBJ2-2; 9 nucleotides line up with TRBD2. The CDR3 extends over 18 amino acids. J gave up 2 bases and V 3 bases, and 10 bases lay outside the gene matches. Germline V lookup: CDR1 LGHNA, CDR2 YNFKEQ. Here the CDR3 reads CASSQPPRLAVNTGELFF. The CDR3 region has the DNA TGTGCCAGCAGCCAGCCTCCTCGACTAGCGGTAAACACCGGGGAGCTGTTTTTT.

The chain links TRBV20-1 to TRBJ2-7; 7 bases line up with TRBD2. The CDR3 covers 11 residues. The germline V gene has CDR1 DFQATT and CDR2 SNEGSKA (reference sequence). V lost 7 bases, J lost 2 bases, and 2 bases stayed unmatched. The CDR3 here is CSGAGTYEQYF. CDR3 bases: TGCAGTGGAGCGGGGACCTACGAGCAGTACTTC.

CDR3 in DNA: TGTGCCAGCAGGAACACAGATACGCAGTATTTT. This codes for CASRNTDTQYF. The genes are TRBV3-1 (or the pseudogene TRBV3-2) and TRBJ2-3; D ambiguous. Germline CDR1 is LGHDT and CDR2 is YNNKEL (reference sequence). The CDR3 contains 11 residues. Trimming removed 6 bases at V and 2 bases at J, with 3 bases between.

The CDR3, as DNA: TGTGCCAGCAGCCGGGACTGGCAAGAGACCCAGTACTTC. It translates to CASSRDWQETQYF. V is TRBV11-2 and J is TRBJ2-5, with a weak D call TRBD2 (6 bases). The germline gives CDR1 SGHAT, CDR2 FQNNGV. The CDR3 contains 13 residues. Between the trimmed V and J ends, which lost 5 bases and 2 bases, there was a span of 9 bases.

This clone was counted only a few times. The chain is built from TRBV9 and TRBJ2-5, with D unclear. The CDR3 loop spans 15 amino acids. Germline V gene data show CDR1 as SGDLS and CDR2 as YYNGEE. Trimming took off 6 bases at V and 3 bases at J, with 18 bases between the two ends. The CDR3 bases are TGTGCCAGCACTAAATACGGTCAGGCTAAAGAGACCCAGTACTTC. It translates to CASTKYGQAKETQYF.

This chain connects TRBV14 to TRBJ2-2; TRBD2 matches 10 bases. This CDR3 is built from 19 residues. Germline-derived CDR1 and CDR2 are SGHDN and FVKESK. V shed 4 bases, J shed 6 bases, and the junction held 17 bases outside the gene matches. CDR3 bases: TGTGCCAGCAGCCTCCCCGGACTAGCGGCACACCTAACCCCCGGGGAGCTGTTTTTT. The encoded protein is CASSLPGLAAHLTPGELFF.

J is TRBJ2-2 and V is TRBV5-5; D may match TRBD1 or TRBD2 (5 bases each). The CDR3 totals 14 residues. Per germline, CDR1 SGHKS and CDR2 YYEKEE (reference sequence). The V end lost 7 bases, the J end lost 5 bases, and 15 bases lay between the germline ends. This chain's CDR3 is CASGGARGTGELFF. DNA of the CDR3: TGTGCCAGCGGTGGGGCGCGCGGGACCGGGGAGCTGTTTTTT.

The count of this clone is one. The J gene is TRBJ1-6, the V gene TRBV5-6; 8 nucleotides agree with TRBD1. Germline CDR1 SGHDT, CDR2 YYEEEE. There are 12 residues in the CDR3. V shed 5 bases and J 14 bases; nucleotides not matched to a gene: 6. The chain's CDR3 is CASSGDRGALHF. Here the CDR3 DNA reads TGTGCCAGCAGTGGCGACAGGGGAGCCCTCCACTTT.

The rearrangement links TRBV7-2 to TRBJ1-6; D gene uncertain. Germline loops: CDR1 SGHTA, CDR2 FQGNSA. This CDR3 comprises 13 residues. Trimming shortened V by 5 bases and J by 7 bases, and 9 bases separated the two germline ends. CDR3 residues: CASSPTPNSPLHF. CDR3 in DNA: TGTGCCAGCAGCCCCACCCCCAATTCACCCCTCCACTTT.

This clone was counted a few times. The chain carries TRBV3-1 (or the pseudogene TRBV3-2) and TRBJ2-5, with unresolved D. V lost 2 bases, J lost 5 bases, and 15 bases lay in between. Germline lookup yields CDR1 LGHDT and CDR2 YNNKEL (reference sequence). The CDR3 has 15 amino acids. This chain's CDR3 is CASSQYHSHVETQYF. For the CDR3, the DNA is TGTGCCAGCAGCCAATATCACAGCCACGTGGAGACCCAGTACTTC.

The rearrangement uses TRBV7-2 and TRBJ1-2; 7 nucleotides agree with TRBD1. Germline CDR1 SGHTA, CDR2 FQGNSA. The CDR3 totals 15 residues. The V and J ends lost 4 bases and 4 bases, in that order; junction bases with no gene match: 9. The CDR3 region is CASSSSWTGIYGYTF. CDR3 coding DNA: TGTGCCAGCAGCTCGAGTTGGACAGGAATCTATGGCTACACCTTC.

CDR3 nucleotide sequence: TGTGCCAGTACCCCCGGGGGGAGGGATCGGCAGCCCCAGCATTTT. Translation gives CASTPGGRDRQPQHF. This rearrangement joins TRBV19 to TRBJ1-5; TRBD1 might be the D (5 bases). Trimming took 7 bases from V and 7 from J, leaving 20 bases between them. Germline V lookup: CDR1 LNHDA, CDR2 SQIVND (reference sequence). The CDR3 spans 15 residues.

Points on this clone: At one boundary the junction diverges from the germline segment, which might be a read error. The chain is built from TRBV7-9 and TRBJ1-2; D might be TRBD1 (6 bases). Germline CDR1 and CDR2: SEHNR and FQNEAQ (reference sequence). This CDR3 contains 10 residues. The CDR3 DNA sequence: TGTGCCAGCAGATCAGGGGACACATCCTTC. Amino acid sequence: CASRSGDTSF.

DNA of the CDR3: TGCGCCAGCAGCCAAGGTAACAGGGGTCTCTATGGCTACACCTTC. This encodes CASSQGNRGLYGYTF. The chain is built from TRBV4-1 and TRBJ1-2; 7 bases agree with TRBD1. The CDR3 is 15 amino acids. Trimming removed 1 base from V and 4 bases from J; junction bases left unmatched: 6. CDR1 is MGHRA and CDR2 is YSYEKL in the germline V gene.

This clone was seen a single time. In nucleotides, the CDR3 is TGTGCCAGCAGCCCCGGGACAGCAAATGAAAAACTGTTTTTT. It specifies CASSPGTANEKLFF. This chain uses TRBV5-6 with TRBJ1-4; 7 bases line up with TRBD1. This CDR3 contains 14 residues. From germline, CDR1 is SGHDT and CDR2 YYEEEE. The J segment lost 5 bases and the V segment lost 4 bases, leaving 5 bases of the junction unmatched.

The chain couples TRBV7-3 to TRBJ2-1; 7 bases are shared with TRBD2. Germline-derived CDR1 and CDR2 are SGHTA and FQGTGA. CDR3 length: 14 residues. V gave up 2 bases and J gave up 10 bases; unmatched junction bases: 8. The CDR3, as DNA: TGTGCCAGCAGCTTATTCGGGGGGATTGCCGAGCAGTTCTTC. The encoded protein is CASSLFGGIAEQFF.

The chain carries TRBV12-3 or TRBV12-4 and TRBJ1-2, with D uncertain. The CDR3 extends over 13 amino acids. Deletions cut 7 bases from V and 1 base from J, with 10 bases between. In nucleotides, the CDR3 is TGTGCCAGCAACGACGGGGTTAACTATGGCTACACCTTC. Translated: CASNDGVNYGYTF.

The chain uses TRBV11-1 and TRBJ2-1; D may be TRBD2 (6 bases). The CDR3 contains 16 residues. Germline assignment: CDR1 SGHAT and CDR2 FQDESV (reference sequence). The ends were cut back, 2 bases at V and 10 bases at J, with 21 bases in the middle. In nucleotides, the CDR3 is TGTGCCAGCAGCTTATGGTTACAGGCGGGATTCAACGAGCAGTTCTTC. Translating gives CASSLWLQAGFNEQFF.

This clone came up once. The chain joins TRBV18 to TRBJ1-2; 9 nucleotides match TRBD1. The junction had 3 bases not matched to a gene; V was cut back by 1 base and J by 6 bases. The CDR3 spans 14 residues. CDR1 and CDR2 (germline): KGHSH, LQKENI. CDR3 in amino acids: CASSPQDRGHGYTF. The CDR3 region has the DNA TGTGCCAGCTCACCACAGGACAGGGGACATGGCTACACCTTC.

The chain uses TRBV7-2 and TRBJ1-6, with D possibly TRBD1 on 5 matching bases. V shed 5 bases and J shed 13 bases, with 18 bases lying between them. The CDR3 covers 14 residues. From germline, CDR1 is SGHTA and CDR2 FQGNSA. The CDR3 sequence is CASSLTRGTRPLHF. DNA for the CDR3: TGTGCCAGCAGCCTTACACGGGGGACTAGGCCCCTCCACTTT.

This chain uses TRBV10-3 with TRBJ2-1; D gene unclear. V gave up 5 bases and J gave up 6 bases, with 11 bases separating them. The CDR3 contains 13 residues. Germline-derived CDR1 and CDR2 are ENHRY and SYGVKD. In nucleotides, the CDR3 is TGTGCCATCAGTCCCGGGCGTCGCAATGAGCAGTTCTTC. It specifies CAISPGRRNEQFF.

This clone was seen more than once but under ten times. V is TRBV6-2 or TRBV6-3 and J is TRBJ1-2, with 9 bases matching TRBD1. This CDR3 has 16 residues. The J segment lost 2 bases and the V segment lost 0 bases, leaving 4 bases of the junction unmatched. Germline CDR1 is MNHEY and CDR2 is SVGEGT. The DNA of the CDR3 is TGTGCCAGCAGTTACTCGACGACAGGGGGAAACTATGGCTACACCTTC. Translated: CASSYSTTGGNYGYTF.

V and J are TRBV5-1 and TRBJ1-1; D may be TRBD1 (5 bases). Germline V gives CDR1 SGHRS, CDR2 YFSETQ. Trimming left V 8 bases short and J 3 bases short, with 8 bases between. This CDR3 spans 11 amino acids. The CDR3 reads CASVGDTEAFF. The DNA of the CDR3 is TGCGCCAGTGTGGGGGACACTGAAGCTTTCTTT.

V and J are TRBV4-2 and TRBJ2-3; 9 nucleotides match TRBD2. This CDR3 comprises 17 residues. V shed 0 bases, J shed 4 bases, and the junction held 8 bases outside the gene matches. Per the germline V gene, CDR1 is LGHNA and CDR2 is YNFKEQ. The CDR3 sequence: CASSQEGGLAQADTQYF. In DNA, the CDR3 is TGTGCCAGCAGCCAAGAGGGGGGACTAGCACAGGCAGATACGCAGTATTTT.